Shown below are 20 T cell receptor beta chains from a single sample sequenced in a study of early T cells in non-severe SARS-CoV-2 infection. From the 5' RACE reads, TCRdb called clonotypes with MiXCR, one entry per CDR3 protein. The sample has tens of thousands of distinct CDR3 sequences; 15% are singletons. The sample consisted of whole blood. The source is an adult who was a healthcare worker with PCR-confirmed SARS-CoV-2 infection or an uninfected control (not recorded which).

In its sample, this clonotype was seen a few times. This sequence joins TRBV7-9 and TRBJ1-5, with D unresolved. The germline V gene encodes CDR1 SEHNR and CDR2 FQNEAQ (reference sequence). This CDR3 comprises 13 residues. V gave up 3 bases and J gave up 7 bases, with 10 bases separating them. This CDR3 is CASSFRDEQPQHF. CDR3 coding DNA: TGTGCCAGCAGCTTTCGGGATGAGCAGCCCCAGCATTTT.

This clonotype showed up just a few times. The chain combines TRBV30 with TRBJ1-1; 7 nucleotides align to TRBD1. Germline V gene lookup returns CDR1 GTSNPN and CDR2 SVGIG (reference sequence). The CDR3 runs 13 residues. The ends lost 1 base at V and 6 bases at J; junction bases unmatched: 5. The CDR3 loop reads CAWSGQGSAEAFF. The CDR3 DNA reads TGTGCCTGGAGTGGACAGGGCTCCGCTGAAGCTTTCTTT. Based on the CDR3 plus reference TRBV30 and TRBJ1-1, the full variable domain is SQTIHQWPATLVQPVGSPLSLECTVEGTSNPNLYWYRQAAGRGLQLLFYSVGIGQISSEVPQNLSASRPQDRQFILSSKKLLLSDSGFYLCAWSGQGSAEAFFGQGTRLTVV.

This clonotype has a count of ten or more. The CDR3 nucleotides are TGTGCCAGCAAGCCTAACCCAGGACAGGGGAACACTGAAGCTTTCTTT. Residues: CASKPNPGQGNTEAFF. The chain uses TRBV12-3 or TRBV12-4 and TRBJ1-1, with 8 bases fitting TRBD1. The CDR3 extends over 16 amino acids. V was pared by 7 bases and J by 1 base, with 11 bases of the junction left unmatched.

This clonotype was counted at least ten times. V usage is TRBV10-2 and J usage is TRBJ1-2; 7 positions agree with TRBD1. V was clipped by 4 bases and J by 6 bases; unmatched bases: 5. Per germline, CDR1 WSHSY and CDR2 SAAADI. The CDR3 consists of 13 residues. The CDR3: CASSADRADGYTF. CDR3 DNA sequence: TGCGCCAGCAGTGCCGACAGGGCCGATGGCTACACCTTC.

The V and J genes are TRBV19 and TRBJ2-6; D is ambiguous. Germline V gene data show CDR1 as LNHDA and CDR2 as SQIVND (reference sequence). The CDR3 spans 15 residues. Trimming pared 4 bases from V and 0 bases from J, leaving 7 bases between. The CDR3 reads CASSRPSSGANVLTF. The DNA for the CDR3 is TGTGCCAGTAGTAGACCTAGCTCTGGGGCCAACGTCCTGACTTTC.

This clonotype was seen ten or more times. The chain carries TRBV29-1 and TRBJ1-1; D remains unclear. Trimming left V 4 bases short and J 6 bases short, with 3 bases between. In germline, CDR1 is SQVTM, CDR2 ANQGSEA. The length of the CDR3 is 9 residues. The CDR3 DNA reads TGCAGCGTTGTCCCTGAAGCTTTCTTT. It is translated as CSVVPEAFF. Drawing the rest from reference TRBV29-1 and TRBJ1-1, the complete variable domain is SAVISQKPSRDICQRGTSLTIQCQVDSQVTMMFWYRQQPGQSLTLIATANQGSEATYESGFVIDKFPISRPNLTFSTLTVSNMSPEDSSIYLCSVVPEAFFGQGTRLTVV.

In regard to this clonotype: One end of the junction fails to match germline, which may point to a read error. CDR3 loop: CASSPTRGGATDSQYF. The CDR3 DNA sequence: TGTGCCAGCAGCCCAACTAGGGGGGGGGCCACAGATTCGCAGTATTTT. V gene TRBV7-9 combines with J gene TRBJ2-3; the D gene is possibly TRBD2 (7 bases). Germline assignment: CDR1 SEHNR and CDR2 FQNEAQ (reference sequence). This CDR3 has 16 residues.

The gene calls are TRBV30 and TRBJ1-2, with TRBD1 identical over 11 bases. CDR1 is GTSNPN, CDR2 SVGIG, per germline (reference sequence). The CDR3 length is 15 residues. The V segment lost 3 bases and the J segment 1 base; nucleotides outside the gene matches: 4. The CDR3 DNA follows: TGTGCCTGGAGCCGCGGGACAGGGGGTAACTATGGCTACACCTTC. As protein: CAWSRGTGGNYGYTF. The full variable domain, in which reference TRBV30 and TRBJ1-2 provide the parts outside the CDR3, is SQTIHQWPATLVQPVGSPLSLECTVEGTSNPNLYWYRQAAGRGLQLLFYSVGIGQISSEVPQNLSASRPQDRQFILSSKKLLLSDSGFYLCAWSRGTGGNYGYTFGSGTRLTVV.

The chain employs TRBV29-1 and TRBJ2-3; D is uncertain. Germline V gene sequence: CDR1 SQVTM, CDR2 ANQGSEA. The CDR3 loop spans 11 amino acids. V lost 8 bases, J lost 1 base, and 7 bases lay in between. CDR3 loop: CSSRGTDTQYF. The CDR3 DNA sequence: TGCAGCTCCCGGGGCACAGATACGCAGTATTTT.

This clonotype has a count of ten or more. The V call is TRBV19, the J call TRBJ1-1; the D is unclear. The CDR3 extends over 15 amino acids. The germline V gene has CDR1 LNHDA and CDR2 SQIVND (reference sequence). V was cut by 3 bases and J by 1 base, with 12 bases left in between. CDR3 sequence (DNA): TGTGCCAGTAGTATCCTATTAATGGGGAACACTGAAGCTTTCTTT. It codes for CASSILLMGNTEAFF. Complete variable domain (other parts from reference TRBV19 and TRBJ1-1): DGGITQSPKYLFRKEGQNVTLSCEQNLNHDAMYWYRQDPGQGLRLIYYSQIVNDFQKGDIAEGYSVSREKKESFPLTVTSAQKNPTAFYLCASSILLMGNTEAFFGQGTRLTVV.

This clonotype was detected only a few times. V usage is TRBV9 and J usage is TRBJ1-1; weak D call: TRBD1 (6 bases). The germline V and J ends were trimmed by 0 bases and 3 bases, with 9 bases remaining between them. Germline-derived CDR1 and CDR2 are SGDLS and YYNGEE. The CDR3 runs to 14 residues. In DNA form, the CDR3 reads TGTGCCAGCAGCGTAGATCAGGGGTACACTGAAGCTTTCTTT. This gives the protein CASSVDQGYTEAFF.

The chain recombines TRBV27 with TRBJ2-1; weak D call: TRBD2 (6 bases). The CDR3 totals 14 residues. CDR1 is MNHEY and CDR2 is SMNVEV in the germline V gene (reference sequence). V lost 3 bases, J lost 3 bases, and 9 bases lay in between. This CDR3 is CASSFSSGYNEQFF. In DNA form, the CDR3 reads TGTGCCAGCAGTTTTAGTAGCGGCTACAATGAGCAGTTCTTC.

V is TRBV5-1 and J is TRBJ2-1, with 8 bases lining up with TRBD1. V lost 1 base to trimming and J lost 9 bases; unmatched junction nucleotides: 12. Germline V gene sequence: CDR1 SGHRS, CDR2 YFSETQ. The CDR3 spans 16 residues. Written as DNA, the CDR3 is TGCGCCAGCAGCTTGCGGGGGCAGGGGGCGGGTAGTGAGCAGTTCTTC. This translates into CASSLRGQGAGSEQFF.

This clonotype was seen a handful of times. This sequence joins TRBV5-1 and TRBJ2-2, with no clear D. The CDR3 has 15 amino acids. Germline V CDR1 and CDR2: SGHRS, YFSETQ. Deletions cut 1 base from V and 2 bases from J, with 9 bases between. Written as DNA, the CDR3 is TGCGCCAGCAGCTTGAGAACAGCCAACACCGGGGAGCTGTTTTTT. As protein: CASSLRTANTGELFF. The full variable domain, its missing parts supplied by reference TRBV5-1 and TRBJ2-2, is KAGVTQTPRYLIKTRGQQVTLSCSPISGHRSVSWYQQTPGQGLQFLFEYFSETQRNKGNFPGRFSGRQFSNSRSEMNVSTLELGDSALYLCASSLRTANTGELFFGEGSRLTVL.

The chain couples TRBV6-6 to TRBJ1-2, with 10 bases fitting TRBD1. The CDR3 is 15 residues long. The germline V gene encodes CDR1 MNHNY and CDR2 SVGAGI (reference sequence). After removal of 2 bases from V and 7 bases from J, the junction contained 7 bases not matched to a gene. The CDR3 nucleotides are TGTGCCAGCAGTTACCCAAGACAGGGGGCCGTTGGCTACACCTTC. It codes for CASSYPRQGAVGYTF.

This clonotype has more than one count but fewer than ten. The chain joins TRBV5-4 to TRBJ1-1; D remains unclear. From germline, CDR1 is SGHNT and CDR2 YYREEE (reference sequence). This CDR3 is built from 13 residues. Trimming cost V 5 bases and J 4 bases, with 12 bases left between them. For the CDR3, the DNA is TGTGCCAGCAGGCTGGGTGACGGCACTGAAGCTTTCTTT. This gives the protein CASRLGDGTEAFF.

This clonotype was seen ten or more times. This chain connects TRBV24-1 to TRBJ2-2; possible D gene TRBD1, 5 bases. Trimming removed 5 bases at V and 2 bases at J, with 11 bases between. The CDR3 covers 15 residues. CDR1 is KGHDR and CDR2 is SFDVKD in the germline V gene. CDR3 residues: CATSAWGVNTGELFF. In nucleotides, the CDR3 is TGTGCCACCAGTGCATGGGGCGTCAACACCGGGGAGCTGTTTTTT.

V gene TRBV7-9 combines with J gene TRBJ1-3; the D gene is possibly TRBD1 (5 bases). Trimming stripped 5 bases from V and 3 bases from J, with 14 bases between. Per germline, CDR1 SEHNR and CDR2 FQNEAQ (reference sequence). The CDR3 spans 15 residues. In DNA, the CDR3 is TGTGCCAGCAGCAGCCTGCAGGGCGATGGAAACACCATATATTTT. Translation gives CASSSLQGDGNTIYF.

The chain recombines TRBV5-6 with TRBJ1-1; 7 positions match TRBD1. Germline assignment: CDR1 SGHDT and CDR2 YYEEEE. J was trimmed by 3 bases and V by 4 bases; bases with no gene match: 6. The CDR3 extends over 14 amino acids. CDR3 in amino acids: CASSRDSGDTEAFF. CDR3 DNA sequence: TGTGCCAGCAGCAGGGACAGCGGGGACACTGAAGCTTTCTTT. Full variable domain (outside the CDR3, taken from reference TRBV5-6 and TRBJ1-1): DAGVTQSPTHLIKTRGQQVTLRCSPKSGHDTVSWYQQALGQGPQFIFQYYEEEERQRGNFPDRFSGHQFPNYSSELNVNALLLGDSALYLCASSRDSGDTEAFFGQGTRLTVV.

This clonotype came up many times. V is TRBV4-2 and J is TRBJ2-7, with 12 bases lining up with TRBD2. CDR1 and CDR2 (germline): LGHNA, YNFKEQ. The V and J ends lost 4 bases and 5 bases, in that order; junction bases with no gene match: 6. This CDR3 is built from 15 residues. The CDR3 here is CASSPGWTSGNEQYF. In nucleotides, the CDR3 is TGTGCCAGCAGCCCAGGATGGACTAGCGGGAACGAGCAGTACTTC.